These T cell receptor beta chains were read from a single sample in a study of cytomegalovirus exposure and HLA in healthy donors. Repertoires were generated with immunoSEQ multiplex PCR, while TCRdb's copy carries only in-frame clones and drops some. Of around 150,000 clones listed, about three quarters were seen once; the top ten hold around 2%. The sequenced material came from PBMCs. The receptors here all came from a female donor in good health and CMV-seronegative. The conserved cysteine and the conserved F or W are not part of the CDR3 here. The listing skips clone size in some rows; elsewhere it reads once, few, many or a size class.

j_call: TRBJ1-5; clone_size: .; v_call: TRBV5-6; cdr3_aa: ASSFTGPGNQPQH
j_call: TRBJ2-7; clone_size: .; v_call: TRBV9; cdr3_aa: ASSDLGDYQY
j_call: TRBJ2-7; clone_size: .; v_call: TRBV9; cdr3_aa: ASSRDRGEQY
j_call: TRBJ1-4; clone_size: .; v_call: TRBV2; cdr3_aa: ASRDRTTNEKLF
j_call: .; clone_size: .; v_call: TRBV30; cdr3_aa: AWARADEQY
j_call: TRBJ2-3; clone_size: .; v_call: TRBV5-6; cdr3_aa: ASSLRTGWTDTQY
j_call: TRBJ1-1; clone_size: .; v_call: TRBV30; cdr3_aa: ARAGNTEAF
j_call: TRBJ2-4; clone_size: .; v_call: TRBV5-4; cdr3_aa: ASSLDRGTDIQY
j_call: TRBJ2-7; clone_size: .; v_call: TRBV29-1; cdr3_aa: SVEQADSSYEQY
j_call: TRBJ1-2; clone_size: few; v_call: TRBV14; cdr3_aa: ASSSVRGPYRNYGYT
j_call: TRBJ2-7; clone_size: .; v_call: TRBV15; cdr3_aa: ATSTQNMAGFEQY
j_call: TRBJ2-1; clone_size: .; v_call: TRBV9; cdr3_aa: ASSVAPASGFNEQF
j_call: TRBJ2-4; clone_size: .; v_call: TRBV13; cdr3_aa: ASSSKRARDRGLKNIQY
j_call: TRBJ2-5; clone_size: .; v_call: TRBV7-7; cdr3_aa: ASSLGGSGGWQETQY
j_call: TRBJ1-3; clone_size: .; v_call: TRBV29-1; cdr3_aa: SVDRVTGNTIY
j_call: TRBJ1-1; clone_size: .; v_call: TRBV5-1; cdr3_aa: ASSLNRGTEAF
j_call: TRBJ2-7; clone_size: once; v_call: TRBV7-9; cdr3_aa: ASSKGGQGPHEQY
j_call: TRBJ2-1; clone_size: .; v_call: TRBV2; cdr3_aa: ASSVQASGSYDEQF
j_call: TRBJ1-1; clone_size: .; v_call: TRBV1; cdr3_aa: TSSPGQGGTEAF
j_call: TRBJ2-3; clone_size: medium-sized; v_call: TRBV6-4; cdr3_aa: ASSDSTGSTDTQY
j_call: TRBJ2-5; clone_size: .; v_call: TRBV2; cdr3_aa: ASSAQRGSETQY
j_call: TRBJ2-7; clone_size: .; v_call: TRBV10-3; cdr3_aa: ATTTRQGTTSYEQY
j_call: TRBJ2-1; clone_size: .; v_call: TRBV21-1; cdr3_aa: ASSKAQGVYNEQF
j_call: TRBJ1-1; clone_size: .; v_call: TRBV27; cdr3_aa: ASSFAGLNTEAF
j_call: TRBJ2-1; clone_size: .; v_call: TRBV5-8; cdr3_aa: ASMEGARWQF
j_call: TRBJ1-1; clone_size: .; v_call: TRBV5-1; cdr3_aa: ASSLDGAGFTEAF
j_call: TRBJ2-2; clone_size: .; v_call: TRBV5-1; cdr3_aa: ASSPGQGTNTGELF
j_call: TRBJ2-2; clone_size: .; v_call: TRBV7-2; cdr3_aa: ASSFRAGELF
j_call: TRBJ1-3; clone_size: .; v_call: TRBV5-6; cdr3_aa: ASRPRGLGNTIY
j_call: TRBJ1-1; clone_size: .; v_call: TRBV5-6; cdr3_aa: ASSPPSLMNTEAF
j_call: TRBJ2-1; clone_size: .; v_call: TRBV5-1; cdr3_aa: ASSSDRSFEQF
j_call: TRBJ2-3; clone_size: .; v_call: TRBV5-1; cdr3_aa: ASSLGLAESTDTQY
j_call: TRBJ2-1; clone_size: once; v_call: TRBV5-1; cdr3_aa: ASSLAGGDQGEQF
j_call: TRBJ2-7; clone_size: .; v_call: TRBV2; cdr3_aa: ASSDRVKQY
j_call: TRBJ1-1; clone_size: .; v_call: TRBV7-3; cdr3_aa: ASSRSGDRVNTEAF
j_call: TRBJ1-2; clone_size: few; v_call: TRBV5-8; cdr3_aa: ASSRSPGYNGYT
j_call: TRBJ2-3; clone_size: .; v_call: TRBV14; cdr3_aa: ASSQSGTSGRRSTDTQY
j_call: TRBJ1-5; clone_size: .; v_call: TRBV5-1; cdr3_aa: ASSLRGQGDGPQH
j_call: TRBJ1-2; clone_size: .; v_call: TRBV7-2; cdr3_aa: ASSSRTANYGYT
j_call: TRBJ2-1; clone_size: .; v_call: TRBV2; cdr3_aa: ASWTSGTYNEQF